This T cell receptor beta chain was sequenced for a study of shared clonotypes between healthy human individuals. This CDR3 has 14 residues. Germline V CDR1 and CDR2: MNHNS, SASEGT. The trim removed 5 bases at V and 5 bases at J, leaving 9 bases unmatched. Authors' processing steps: For the immunoSEQ data, sequences were junction-only without quality scores, so filtering differed. Using immunoSEQ multiplex PCR, the repertoire was profiled, and TCRdb retains in-frame clones only, with some absent. V and J calls plus clone size are reproduced from that table; the DNA served to infer D and trimming. The sample holds millions of clones; about 92% are singletons and the top ten take 0.35% to 0.5%.

Sequencing was carried out using naive CD4+ T cells from PBMCs. Indicated subset: CD45RA+ positively selected. The V and J genes are TRBV6-1 and TRBJ2-7, with 7 bases aligning to TRBD1. The sequence was collected from a man between 18 and 29 years old in good health. Some clones in this sample may be carry-over from other donors' samples. The CDR3 is CASSQTGSVNEQYF. Written as DNA, the CDR3 is TGTGCCAGCAGTCAGACAGGGAGTGTCAACGAGCAGTACTTC.